This T cell receptor (beta chain) was retrieved from a study of blood T cell repertoires in COVID-19. Measured with immunoSEQ multiplex PCR; TCRdb has only the in-frame clones, and not every one. This sample yields some 260,000 clones, of which around nine tenths are seen a single time; around 0.91% belongs to the top ten. CDR3 length equals 16 residues. Germline lookup yields CDR1 SGHTA and CDR2 FQGNSA. V dropped 5 bases and J dropped 0 bases, with 14 bases sitting between them. This chain uses TRBV7-2 with TRBJ2-4; D might be TRBD2 (5 bases). The TCR originated in a woman aged 40-49 years who had recovered from COVID-19. Input material: peripheral blood. Here the CDR3 DNA reads TGTGCCAGCAGCCCCCAGAGCGGACTAGCCAAAAACATTCAGTACTTC. Translated: CASSPQSGLAKNIQYF.